The sequence of this T cell receptor (beta chain) was determined in a study of human T cells and chemical hapten exposure. One entry per CDR3 protein results from TCRdb running MiXCR on the RACE reads. The sample lists about 80,000 distinct CDR3 sequences; approximately 10% were seen once. Trimming pared 8 bases from V and 8 bases from J, leaving 4 bases between. Germline V gives CDR1 MDHEN, CDR2 SYDVKM. The CDR3 totals 8 residues. Time point here: patch test 2, 6 weeks after DPC sensitization. Documented treatment: therapeutic diphenylcyclopropenone sensitization with weekly scalp DPC. The rearrangement uses TRBV28 and TRBJ2-7; D gene unclear. The material sequenced was whole blood, taken in connection with sensitization to the hapten diphenylcyclopropenone (DPC). The sequence derives from a man in his late teens or twenties with alopecia areata. Some clones in this sample may be carry-over from other donors' samples. The CDR3 spells CASGKQYF. Here the CDR3 DNA reads TGTGCCAGCGGTAAGCAGTACTTC. Supplemented by reference TRBV28 and TRBJ2-7, the full variable domain reads DVKVTQSSRYLVKRTGEKVFLECVQDMDHENMFWYRQDPGLGLRLIYFSYDVKMKEKGDIPEGYSVSREKKERFSLILESASTNQTSMYLCASGKQYFGPGTRLTVT.